This T cell receptor (beta chain) came from a study of blood T cells in healthy people across ages. For the second PCR, which ran for about 7 to 11 cycles, a sample-barcoded 5' primer and a J-beta primer mix were used. CDR3-containing paired-end reads numbering at least 3 million came from each sample. TCRdb re-analysed the 5' RACE reads in MiXCR, keeping a single row per CDR3 protein. The sample carries around 1.5 million distinct CDR3 sequences, 30% to 35% recorded once. CDR1 is SGHRS, CDR2 YFSETQ, per germline. The germline V and J ends were trimmed by 5 bases and 3 bases, with 14 bases remaining between them. The CDR3 consists of 14 residues. In its sample, this clonotype was seen a few times. Its target is unknown. Regarding the study as a whole: Older age coincided with a roughly linear decline in TCR beta diversity per million T cells.

Sequencing used blood. This clonotype was sampled from a woman under 40 in good health. This chain links TRBV5-1 with TRBJ2-5, with a possible D match to TRBD1 (7 bases). The CDR3 bases are TGCGCCAGCAGTGGAGGGGGCTGGGAAGAGACCCAGTACTTC. Translating it yields CASSGGGWEETQYF.